Listed below are T cell receptor beta chains from one sample, sequenced in a study of CD8+ T cells in alopecia areata. The protocol was immunoSEQ multiplex PCR, while the TCRdb copy is restricted to in-frame clones and leaves out a portion. The sample records some 99,000 clones, around 44% being singletons. Sequenced sample: CD4+ T cells sorted from blood. These TCRs come from a human donor with alopecia areata. The CDR3 runs from the conserved cysteine through the conserved F or W. D genes are given only for firm matches.

v_gene	d_gene	j_gene	CDR3aa
TRBV7-3	TRBD2	TRBJ2-3	CASSLGLASDTQYF
TRBV27	TRBD1	TRBJ1-2	CASRPTGGFGYTF
TRBV29-1	TRBD2	TRBJ2-1	CSVRKDTSGDEQFF
TRBV14	TRBD1	TRBJ2-3	CASSQPGTATDTQYF
TRBV15	-	TRBJ2-7	CATSRGVYEQYF
TRBV2	-	TRBJ2-5	CASSESGAETQYF
TRBV4-3	-	TRBJ1-1	CASSQDKNTEAFF
TRBV4-1	-	TRBJ2-5	CASSQGPSVQETQYF
TRBV7-2	-	TRBJ1-1	CASSKTGGMNTEAFF
TRBV29-1	TRBD2	TRBJ2-2	CSVEGIAGNTGELFF
TRBV7-8	-	TRBJ1-4	CASSPWGTQNTREEKLFF
TRBV28	TRBD2	TRBJ2-1	CASSRSGASGAYNEQFF
TRBV30	TRBD1	TRBJ1-2	CAWRTGGSNYGYTF
TRBV28	TRBD2	TRBJ2-3	CASRSQGLAGTGDTQYF
TRBV15	-	TRBJ2-1	CATSILGGENEQFF
TRBV28	-	TRBJ2-4	CASSPTQGHSIQYF
TRBV4-3	-	TRBJ2-3	CASSQDSSPTDTQYF
TRBV30	-	TRBJ2-1	CAWGGYNEQFF
TRBV30	-	TRBJ1-1	CAWEDSRDTEAFF
TRBV30	-	TRBJ2-5	CARGAVGETQYF
TRBV7-6	-	TRBJ2-1	CASSSLSLTGYNEQFF
TRBV5-1	-	TRBJ2-5	CASSSDLFETQYF
TRBV7-2	-	TRBJ1-2	CASSGRGADYGYTF
TRBV29-1	-	TRBJ2-7	CSVRLPSYEQYF
TRBV5-4	TRBD1	TRBJ1-1	CASSLGQGQTEAFF
TRBV11-2	TRBD2	TRBJ2-1	CASTYSGGASYNEQFF
TRBV2	-	TRBJ2-5	CASRAGETQYF
TRBV29-1	-	TRBJ1-2	CSVEDSSSGYTF
TRBV29-1	TRBD2	TRBJ2-1	CSAAAGESYNEQFF
TRBV29-1	-	TRBJ2-3	CSVEDLTAGSTSTDTQYF
TRBV29-1	TRBD2	TRBJ2-2	CSVGSGRQSGELFF
TRBV7-2	-	TRBJ2-4	CASSLARDSIQYF
TRBV2	-	TRBJ2-7	CASREGLRAGPSYEQYF
TRBV30	-	TRBJ1-1	CAWSRLTEAFF
TRBV5-1	-	TRBJ2-1	CATQPGGPPYNEQFF
TRBV14	-	TRBJ2-5	CASSQDLIQETQYF
TRBV20-1	-	TRBJ2-5	CSAPRGETQYF
TRBV29-1	-	TRBJ2-1	CSVVRDTRSYNEQFF
TRBV7-9	-	TRBJ1-1	CASSLAGLSEAFF
TRBV29-1	-	TRBJ2-7	CSVSDRNYEQYF
TRBV18	TRBD1	TRBJ1-5	CASSPDRGHQPQHF
TRBV7-9	TRBD2	TRBJ2-1	CASSLGGSGSANEQFF
TRBV14	-	TRBJ2-1	CASSQSTSRTFF